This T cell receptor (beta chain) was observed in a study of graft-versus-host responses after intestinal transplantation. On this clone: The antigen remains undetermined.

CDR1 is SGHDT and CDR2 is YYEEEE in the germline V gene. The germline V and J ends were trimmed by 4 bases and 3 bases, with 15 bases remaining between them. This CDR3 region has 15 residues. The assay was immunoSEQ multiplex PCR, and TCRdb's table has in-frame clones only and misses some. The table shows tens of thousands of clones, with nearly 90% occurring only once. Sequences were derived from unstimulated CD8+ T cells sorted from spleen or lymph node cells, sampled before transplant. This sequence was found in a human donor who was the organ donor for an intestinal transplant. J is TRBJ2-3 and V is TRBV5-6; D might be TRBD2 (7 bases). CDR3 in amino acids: CASSPAGGRTDTQYF. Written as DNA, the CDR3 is TGTGCCAGCAGCCCGGCCGGGGGGCGTACAGATACGCAGTATTTT.